This T cell receptor beta chain comes out of a study of blood T cell repertoires in COVID-19. Here immunoSEQ multiplex PCR was the method, and the copy in TCRdb shows in-frame clones only, minus some. This sample carries over 400,000 clones, over 75% of them seen once, and the ten largest clones take 3.2%. Trimming took off 6 bases at V and 3 bases at J, with 14 bases between the two ends. Germline CDR1 reads KGHSH; CDR2 reads LQKENI. The CDR3 is 14 residues long. This TCR came from a human donor in a cohort sampled during active COVID-19. This chain links TRBV18 with TRBJ1-2, with D possibly TRBD1 on 5 matching bases. Sequencing was performed on peripheral blood. CDR3 DNA sequence: TGTGCCAGCTCCTGGACACTGACGTACTATGGCTACACCTTC. This codes for CASSWTLTYYGYTF.